Detailed here is one T cell receptor beta chain. Antigen unknown. This entry is derived from a study of PD-1 blockade in classical Hodgkin lymphoma. Study results and limitations: Sources of repertoire differences remain undefined, possibly disease activity or prior therapy.

The repertoire was sequenced with immunoSEQ multiplex PCR; TCRdb's copy has only in-frame clones and lacks some. The data contain about 40,000 clones, about 72% of them singletons. In every patient, relapse followed autologous stem cell transplantation, while exposure to brentuximab vedotin differed. The CDR3 is 13 residues long. V was cut by 8 bases and J by 3 bases, with 11 bases left in between. Germline values: CDR1 MDHEN, CDR2 SYDVKM. The sample consisted of peripheral blood mononuclear cells (PBMCs), taken at baseline. The chain recombines TRBV28 with TRBJ1-3, with D hard to call. The source is a human donor with classical Hodgkin lymphoma. The chain's CDR3 is CASATPDGNTIYF. CDR3 in DNA: TGTGCCAGCGCGACACCGGATGGAAACACCATATATTTT.